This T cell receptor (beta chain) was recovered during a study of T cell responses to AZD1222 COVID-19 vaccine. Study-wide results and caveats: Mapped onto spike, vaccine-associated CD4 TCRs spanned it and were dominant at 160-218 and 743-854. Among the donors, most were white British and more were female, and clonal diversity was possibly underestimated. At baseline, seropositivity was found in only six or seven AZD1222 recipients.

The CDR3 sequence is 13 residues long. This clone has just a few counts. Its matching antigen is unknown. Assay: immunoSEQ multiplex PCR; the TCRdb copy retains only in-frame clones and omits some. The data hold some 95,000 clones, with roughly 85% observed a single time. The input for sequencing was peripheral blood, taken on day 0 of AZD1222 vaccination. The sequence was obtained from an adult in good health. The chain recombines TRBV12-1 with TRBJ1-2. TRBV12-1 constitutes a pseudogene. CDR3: CATVPGINYGYTF. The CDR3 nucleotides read TGTGCCACCGTCCCCGGGATTAACTATGGCTACACCTTC.